The entry below gives a single T cell receptor beta chain sequence along with its context. The data originate from a study of blood T cell repertoires in COVID-19. Germline assignment: CDR1 KGHSH and CDR2 LQKENI. V was shortened by 1 base and J by 4 bases, with 2 bases between the two germline ends. The CDR3 contains 11 residues. Patients in Seattle were enrolled during active infection, then followed longitudinally. Authors' methods: Reference gene primer amplification gave estimated nucleated cell counts. Sequenced by immunoSEQ multiplex PCR; TCRdb stores in-frame clones only, minus some. The V and J calls and clone size were taken over from that table, and D and trimming were inferred from the DNA. The table shows some 360,000 clones, with around 87% occurring only once.

This rearrangement joins TRBV18 to TRBJ2-7; no definite D call. The sample was peripheral blood. The source of this sequence is a woman aged 55-70 years with COVID-19, enrolled during active disease. The DNA for the CDR3 is TGTGCCAGCTCACCACTATACGAGCAGTACTTC. Encoded protein: CASSPLYEQYF.